The subject of this entry is one T cell receptor (beta chain). The data were obtained in a study of T cell repertoires in cytomegalovirus infection. TCRdb processed the reads anew with MiXCR; each CDR3 protein has one entry. The table records about 190,000 distinct CDR3 sequences, under 30% of them present only once. This CDR3 has 17 residues. The J segment lost 0 bases and the V segment lost 6 bases, leaving 6 bases of the junction unmatched. CDR1 and CDR2 (germline): MRHNA, SNTAGT. The V gene is TRBV6-4, the J gene TRBJ2-4; 12 nucleotides match TRBD2. The receptor was derived from a human donor in good health (CMV status not recorded). Some clones in this sample may be carry-over from other donors' samples. The material sequenced was PBMCs. This CDR3 is CASRGTSGPLAKNIQYF. CDR3 sequence (DNA): TGTGCCAGCAGGGGGACTAGCGGGCCTCTAGCCAAAAACATTCAGTACTTC.